This TCR beta chain was recovered during a study of cytomegalovirus exposure and HLA in healthy donors. Study overall: In a previous analysis, 117 million unique TCR beta sequences were found from 170 million or so T cells. Broader study findings: Through in vitro validation, a few CMV-associated chains were shown to be specific for CMV antigens.

CDR1 is SEHNR, CDR2 FQNEAQ, per germline (reference sequence). The CDR3 contains 16 residues. Trimming removed 3 bases from V and 2 bases from J; junction bases left unmatched: 4. This clone was found a few times. Antigen: not known. The PCR contained 60 Vbeta and 13 Jbeta primers. The assay was immunoSEQ multiplex PCR, and TCRdb's table has in-frame clones only and misses some. The sample lists under 150,000 clones; 80% to 85% were seen once. The chain employs TRBV7-9 and TRBJ2-2, with 9 bases lining up with TRBD2. Sequencing was carried out using PBMCs. The receptor comes from a boy younger than 18 in good health and CMV-seronegative. As DNA, the CDR3 is TGTGCCAGCAGCTTTTATCTAGCGGGAAACACCGGGGAGCTGTTTTTT. It yields the protein CASSFYLAGNTGELFF.